The present T cell receptor beta chain was sequenced within a study of blood T cell repertoires in COVID-19. CDR3 length equals 14 residues. Germline CDR1 reads SGHAT; CDR2 reads FQNNGV. Trimming took off 8 bases at V and 2 bases at J, with 12 bases between the two ends. Measured with immunoSEQ multiplex PCR; TCRdb has only the in-frame clones, and not every one. The table lists 200,000 to 250,000 clones, about 84% of them singletons. Resolution of symptoms, clearance, or two negative PCRs was present in recovered Cohort 3 donors. The specimen was PBMCs or T cells enriched from blood (not recorded which). The J gene is TRBJ2-2, the V gene TRBV11-2; D possibly corresponds to TRBD1 (6 bases). The sequence was obtained from a man between 60 and 75 years old who had recovered from COVID-19. The CDR3: CASGRGINTGELFF. In nucleotides, the CDR3 is TGTGCCAGCGGCAGGGGCATTAACACCGGGGAGCTGTTTTTT.